Listed below are T cell receptor beta chains from one sample, sequenced in a study of blood T cell repertoires in COVID-19. TCRdb's table, derived via immunoSEQ multiplex PCR, lists solely in-frame clones and lacks some. The repertoire holds about 670,000 clones, with more than 80% as singletons. The sample comprised peripheral blood. These receptors were obtained from a woman under 30 with acute or convalescent COVID-19. Both conserved end residues are part of each CDR3. D genes are given only for firm matches. Clone size is shown for a subset of rows, as once, few, many or a class of expanded clone.

D: TRBD1; J: TRBJ1-4; V: TRBV6-6; size: .; CDR3: CASRDRDRSNEKLFF; DNA: TGTGCCAGCAGGGACAGGGACAGGTCTAATGAAAAACTGTTTTTT
D: .; J: TRBJ1-6; V: TRBV12-3/TRBV12-4; size: .; CDR3: CALRKDVNSPLHF; DNA: TGTGCCCTCAGGAAGGATGTGAATTCACCCCTCCACTTT
D: .; J: TRBJ1-5; V: TRBV19; size: .; CDR3: CASSIVDSSNQPQHF; DNA: TGTGCCAGTAGTATAGTTGACAGTTCAAATCAGCCCCAGCATTTT
D: .; J: TRBJ1-2; V: TRBV30; size: .; CDR3: CAWSKDTQGSRGGYTF; DNA: TGTGCCTGGAGTAAAGATACGCAAGGCTCCAGAGGTGGCTACACCTTC
D: .; J: TRBJ2-1; V: TRBV5-4; size: few; CDR3: CASSDITGYEQFF; DNA: TGTGCCAGCAGTGACATTACAGGGTACGAGCAGTTCTTC
D: .; J: TRBJ2-3; V: TRBV11-2; size: .; CDR3: CASSPWAGAPTDTQYF; DNA: TGTGCCAGCAGCCCCTGGGCGGGGGCCCCCACAGATACGCAGTATTTT
D: .; J: TRBJ1-2; V: TRBV6-1; size: .; CDR3: CASSEAPDLASYGYTF; DNA: TGTGCCAGCAGTGAAGCCCCAGATCTAGCAAGCTATGGCTACACCTTC
D: TRBD1; J: TRBJ1-1; V: TRBV5-1; size: .; CDR3: CASSKTGGLDTEAFF; DNA: TGCGCCAGCAGCAAGACAGGGGGCTTGGACACTGAAGCTTTCTTT
D: .; J: TRBJ2-7; V: TRBV5-6; size: few; CDR3: CASSFDDTYEQYF; DNA: TGTGCCAGCAGCTTCGACGACACCTACGAGCAGTACTTC
D: TRBD2; J: TRBJ2-1; V: TRBV24-1; size: .; CDR3: CATSDFSVREGYNEQFF; DNA: TGTGCCACCAGTGATTTTAGTGTGAGGGAGGGGTACAATGAGCAGTTCTTC
D: .; J: TRBJ1-1; V: TRBV11-3; size: .; CDR3: CASSLDHARDTEAFF; DNA: TGTGCCAGCAGCTTAGACCACGCCCGGGACACTGAAGCTTTCTTT
D: .; J: TRBJ1-4; V: TRBV28; size: .; CDR3: CASRLIEKLFF; DNA: TGTGCCAGCAGACTTATTGAAAAACTGTTTTTT
D: .; J: TRBJ2-2; V: TRBV6-4; size: .; CDR3: CASSDQFTGELFF; DNA: TGTGCCAGCAGTGACCAGTTCACCGGGGAGCTGTTTTTT